This entry is about one TCR beta chain. As yet, its antigen is unknown. The assay was immunoSEQ multiplex PCR, and TCRdb's table has in-frame clones only and misses some. The table shows approximately 160,000 clones, with roughly 94% occurring only once. Second doses at about 4 or about 12 weeks were pooled. This sample was included in a study of T cell responses to AZD1222 COVID-19 vaccine. General observations from the study: Baseline serology detected seropositivity in only 5 or 6 AZD1222 recipients. Distributed over spike, vaccine-associated CD4 TCRs predominated at 160-218 and 743-854. Donors were largely white British and mainly female; clonal diversity was possibly underestimated.

The CDR3 loop spans 14 amino acids. The V end lost 2 bases, the J end lost 5 bases, and 13 bases lay between the germline ends. Germline loops: CDR1 SGHRS, CDR2 YFSETQ. The source material was peripheral blood, sampled 28 days after the second AZD1222 dose. This receptor was obtained from an adult who received the AZD1222 COVID-19 vaccine. The gene calls are TRBV5-1 and TRBJ1-1, with D maybe TRBD1 (5 bases). The CDR3 reads CASSFGVGETEAFF. Here the CDR3 DNA reads TGCGCCAGCAGCTTCGGGGTAGGGGAGACTGAAGCTTTCTTT. The variable domain in full, completed from reference TRBV5-1 and TRBJ1-1, reads KAGVTQTPRYLIKTRGQQVTLSCSPISGHRSVSWYQQTPGQGLQFLFEYFSETQRNKGNFPGRFSGRQFSNSRSEMNVSTLELGDSALYLCASSFGVGETEAFFGQGTRLTVV.